This record covers a single TCR beta chain. This clone appeared a few times. Its antigen has not been determined. No per-base quality is available; no much larger clone lies one base away. The cohort was made up of 650 to 700 healthy bone marrow donors. At the time of sampling, every cohort member was nominally healthy, though immune exposures that went unrecorded were likely present. The donor was CMV seropositive and belonged to the group of 250 to 350 seropositive cohort members. Each donor provided a peripheral blood sample, and peripheral blood mononuclear cells were used for TCR beta sequencing. The Qiagen DNeasy Blood Extraction Kit was used to extract genomic DNA from the blood cell samples. Libraries were prepared through the immunoSEQ multiplex PCR assay. A mixture of 60 forward primers for TCR Vbeta segments and 13 reverse primers for TCR Jbeta segments was used in the multiplex PCR. The CDR3 region of rearranged TCR beta genes was amplified from genomic DNA by a multiplex PCR assay. On the Illumina HiSeq System, the amplified TCR beta libraries were sequenced as 87-base-pair reads. The paper's data handling went like this. A later analysis tallied roughly 76 million unique TCR beta chains across the 600 to 700 repertoires, and about 10 million of those chains were shared by two or more donors. Raw reads were error-corrected and collapsed into unique sequences by a nearest-neighbor algorithm in which closely related sequences were merged to remove PCR and sequencing errors. Alignment of CDR3 sequences to IMGT reference sequences was used to assign V, D and J gene segments. Each retained sequence needed at least a six-nucleotide match to both a V gene segment and a J gene segment. Rearrangements were called productive when the CDR3 lacked stop codons and stayed in frame with V and J; all others were non-productive. CDR3 was defined according to IMGT convention as the region running from the second conserved V-encoded cysteine to the conserved J-encoded phenylalanine. The earlier analysis of 587 of the donors excluded any sequence lacking an unambiguous match to a single V gene segment. In an earlier analysis of around 600 of the donors, V segments were called functional above 56.7% productive rearrangements and were called segregating when the between-donor standard deviation exceeded 5%. A statistical classification framework was built for diagnosing cytomegalovirus status from the catalog of TCR beta chain sequences. In a later analysis, TCR nucleotide sequences were compared against IMGT/GENE-DB human TR gene sequences so that V and J genes could be assigned. The TCRdist pipeline was used in a later analysis to assign CDR3 sequences and most-parsimonious VDJ recombination scenarios. In a later analysis, every TCR beta chain was defined by the combination of its CDR3 amino acid sequence and its V-gene family, and reads without a unique V-gene family were dropped. To address suspected cross-contamination and a sequencing artifact, a later analysis removed 450 to 700 highly shared, low-generation-probability nucleotide sequences. A later analysis calculated a clonal expansion index for each public chain from normalized within-repertoire ranks of inferred template counts. Generation probabilities in a later analysis came from a VDJ recombination model fitted to out-of-frame rearrangements, and those results were checked against IGoR. Hypergeometric tests were used in a later analysis to score TCR-TCR, TCR-HLA and TCR-CMV co-occurrence, with a repertoire-size bias correction applied to the TCR pairs. In a later analysis, false discovery rates were estimated by permuting HLA or CMV assignments 20 times. In a later analysis, co-occurring TCRs were grouped using DBSCAN, with TCRdist sequence similarity added in when clustering inside HLA-allele-positive subsets. Co-occurrence clustering excluded repertoires with fewer than 30,000 or more than 120,000 public chains, plus five with anomalous nucleotide sharing. What TCRdb holds here is the immuneACCESS table cut down to in-frame rearrangements. Part of the clones is not present; checked against another copy, under half of the missing clones reflect an unresolved V gene, and the others are unexplained. That table gives V, J and clone size, and the DNA gave D and trimming. In all, the sample holds 250,000 to 350,000 clones, and 86% of those were seen once. Roughly 4% of the sample is in the top ten clones.

These data are taken from a study of cytomegalovirus exposure and HLA in healthy donors (dated by TCRdb to 2016 to 2017). Study-level background: In an earlier analysis of some 550 of the donors, 250 to 350 Gb of sequence data and 120 million or so unique TCR beta sequences from about 179 million T cells were reported. An early release covering 500 to 750 HLA-typed donors comprised about 300 gigabases of sequencing data and around 80 million unique TCR sequences. Of the roughly 430 genotyped donors, around 81% fell in the genetic ancestry cluster associated with self-reported Caucasian donors. The study aimed to test whether signatures of past pathogen exposure could be identified by cataloging public T cell receptors. The T cell repertoires of 700 or so subjects were profiled by immunosequencing and related to cytomegalovirus serostatus. In addition to the first cohort of 666 subjects, a separate validation cohort of about 120 different subjects was used. High-throughput TCR immunosequencing, statistical association of individual TCRs with disease status, and machine learning were combined to predict cytomegalovirus infection status. In a later analysis, previously published TCR beta repertoires from 550 to 700 donors were re-analyzed and high-resolution HLA genotyping was added so that TCR occurrence patterns could be studied. Rather than using new phenotypic data, the later analysis identified candidate immune exposures from TCR beta sequences and from how often those sequences occurred across donors. An earlier analysis of approximately 640 of the donors applied high-throughput TCR beta sequencing to assess whether each TCR beta V gene segment acted as functional or pseudogenic. Donor age, sex, ethnicity and CMV serostatus were compiled together with the repertoire data. A later genetic analysis used genome-wide SNP genotypes for about 65% of the roughly 700 donors, treating that subset as a discovery cohort. All discovery cohort repertoires had been generated on a single sequencing platform. Class I and class II HLA loci were covered by the typing at four-digit resolution. The number of typed donors differed by locus: about 620-630 for A, B, C, DRB1 and DQB1; 500 to 550 for DQA1; about 600 for DPA1; and some 450 for DPB1. Because of strong linkage in the cohort, 4 to 6 DR-DQ haplotypes were treated as single units for association and clustering. Among about 410 genotyped donors of the cohort, an average of approximately 240,000 unique TCR beta nucleotide sequences was sequenced per donor, of which about 19% were non-productive.

From a lookup of the germline V gene, CDR1 and CDR2 are MNHEY and SVGAGI. From V the trimming removes 5 bases and from J it removes 3 bases, while the gene matches leave 3 bases of the junction unaccounted for. Reading from cysteine to phenylalanine, the CDR3 counts 14 amino acids. The entry retains the CDR3 DNA only, 42 bases that are in frame from base 1. On the study overall, not on this receptor specifically: According to a later analysis, TCR association rates differed among HLA loci, with DRB1 alleles showing the most associated TCRs and HLA-C alleles showing the fewest. In vitro tests confirmed that a few of the cytomegalovirus-associated TCR beta chains recognize cytomegalovirus antigens. Roughly uniform sequencing depth across donors was assumed in presence/absence analyses, although this assumption may not hold. Compared with the 666-donor mean, donors in an Asian-associated ancestry cluster had fewer N-insertions in productive TCRs, according to a later genetic analysis. Some IMGT-functional V segments, including TRBV6-2 and TRBV6-3, could not be told apart with the 87-base-pair reads, so those segments were excluded. In a later analysis, HLA-associated TCR beta chains were found to be more clonally expanded and to have lower generation probabilities than equally common non-associated chains. A cluster of highly shared sequence variants was judged likely to represent a technical artifact of the sequencing pipeline. The earlier analysis of 587 of the donors excluded roughly 17 rarely observed V segments, including chromosome 9 orphons, because counts were too low. HLA typing was unavailable for some donors at each locus, so association tests used only the typed subset. In this cohort, only TCR beta chains were sequenced, and detectable features were limited by the absence of alpha or paired-chain data. Cytomegalovirus status was reported to be diagnosed by the classifier with high specificity and sensitivity in both the original and validation cohorts. The authors suggested that the approach could potentially be generalized to other disease states and immunological phenotypes. Several of the top co-occurrence clusters appeared to be linked to parvovirus B19, influenza, CMV and Epstein-Barr virus, according to a later analysis. Broadly in line with IMGT annotations, most TCR beta V segments showed up in productive rearrangements about 90% or about 30% of the time in an earlier analysis of approximately 640 of the donors. A later genetic analysis associated a missense DCLRE1C variant with V-gene and J-gene trimming of TCR beta chains, and an independent cohort replicated the association. The only immune exposure information available for the cohort was CMV serostatus. Correlated functional status among segregating V segments might be attributable to linkage disequilibrium, but an unknown experimental factor could not be ruled out. According to a later analysis, most CMV-associated TCR beta chains appeared to be HLA-restricted, and the HLA associations seemed to be driven largely by CMV exposure. When HLA alleles, especially DR and DQ, strongly co-occurred, TCR associations were difficult to assign to individual alleles. A further reported finding was that TCR beta sequences accurately predicted the HLA-A and HLA-B alleles for most subjects in the first cohort. While some public TCRs were present in many individuals, most TCR sequences turned up only very rarely across donors. The study gave a list of 150 to 200 TCR beta chains associated with cytomegalovirus. In a later analysis, around 17,000 TCR beta sequences were associated with specific HLA alleles at a false discovery rate of 0.05.

The chain is made from TRBV6-5 and TRBJ2-7; TRBD1 agrees with 11 junctional bases. The sequence came from a middle-aged man in good health and CMV-seropositive. Sequencing was performed on PBMCs. Here the CDR3 is given as CASSTGTGGYEQYF. At the DNA level, the sequence is TGTGCCAGCAGTACCGGGACAGGGGGCTACGAGCAGTACTTC.